A single sample gave rise to the 22 T cell receptor beta chains below, sequenced in a study of cytomegalovirus exposure and HLA in healthy donors. Researchers ran the PCR with 60 Vbeta and 13 Jbeta primers. Measured with immunoSEQ multiplex PCR; TCRdb has only the in-frame clones, and not every one. Here the sample spans around 130,000 clones, around 70% being singletons. Sequenced input: PBMCs. The receptors were gathered from a man aged 35 to 55 in good health and CMV-seropositive.

This clone turned up a few times. J is TRBJ2-5 and V is TRBV5-1; D not certain. Deletions cut 9 bases from V and 2 bases from J, with 14 bases between. The CDR3 length is 13 residues. CDR1 and CDR2 (germline): SGHRS, YFSETQ. CDR3 protein: CATQRRPQETQYF. The CDR3 DNA is TGCGCCACCCAGAGGAGACCTCAAGAGACCCAGTACTTC.

The genes are TRBV10-3 and TRBJ2-1; 7 bases map to TRBD1. J lost 6 bases, V lost 8 bases, and 10 bases had no gene match. The CDR3 is 14 residues long. Per germline, CDR1 ENHRY and CDR2 SYGVKD. CDR3 sequence reads: CAIGSDREINEQFF. CDR3 nucleotides: TGTGCCATCGGATCAGACAGGGAGATCAATGAGCAGTTCTTC.

This clone was seen just once. The chain couples TRBV27 to TRBJ2-1; 7 nucleotides line up with TRBD2. With 10 bases clipped from V and 2 bases from J, the junction kept 14 bases outside the gene matches. CDR3 length: 16 residues. In germline, CDR1 is MNHEY, CDR2 SMNVEV (reference sequence). In nucleotides, the CDR3 is TGTGCCACCGGGACTACCGGGCCCCAAACCTACAATGAGCAGTTCTTC. It yields the protein CATGTTGPQTYNEQFF.

This clone occurred a few times. This chain joins TRBV2 and TRBJ1-5; 7 nucleotides line up with TRBD1. The trim removed 7 bases at V and 0 bases at J, leaving 9 bases unmatched. Germline V CDR1 and CDR2: SNHLY, FYNNEI. The CDR3 runs to 16 residues. In DNA form, the CDR3 reads TGTGCCAGCACCTCCATGGGACAGATTAGCAATCAGCCCCAGCATTTT. Its translation: CASTSMGQISNQPQHF.

The V gene is TRBV19, the J gene TRBJ2-1; 14 nucleotides align to TRBD2. CDR1 is LNHDA, CDR2 SQIVND, per germline (reference sequence). The CDR3 loop spans 14 amino acids. V was clipped by 6 bases and J by 8 bases; unmatched bases: 3. The CDR3 sequence is CASRTSGRGDEQFF. CDR3 nucleotide sequence: TGTGCCAGTAGGACTAGCGGGAGGGGCGATGAGCAGTTCTTC.

V usage is TRBV7-9 and J usage is TRBJ2-1, with 10 bases matching TRBD2. Germline V gives CDR1 SEHNR, CDR2 FQNEAQ (reference sequence). The CDR3 sequence is 16 residues long. Unmatched junction bases numbered 9, after V lost 1 base and J lost 9 bases. The CDR3 sequence is CASSLGGGLAGVEQFF. For the CDR3, the DNA is TGTGCCAGCAGCTTAGGAGGTGGTCTAGCGGGAGTTGAGCAGTTCTTC.

In this sample, this clone turned up a few times. The chain employs TRBV4-2 and TRBJ2-3, with 11 nucleotides matching TRBD1. Germline V gene data show CDR1 as LGHNA and CDR2 as YNFKEQ. The CDR3 extends over 15 amino acids. Trimming cost V 6 bases and J 3 bases; bases outside gene matches: 5. The CDR3 region has the DNA TGTGCCAGCAGGGGGGGACAGGGGGTAACAGATACGCAGTATTTT. The encoded protein is CASRGGQGVTDTQYF.

This clone came up a few times. The chain recombines TRBV11-2 with TRBJ2-7; D is ambiguous. This CDR3 contains 13 residues. Trimming left V 1 base short and J 1 base short, with 5 bases between. Germline V gene data show CDR1 as SGHAT and CDR2 as FQNNGV. CDR3 DNA sequence: TGTGCCAGCAGCTTAGTGGAGTCCTACGAGCAGTACTTC. Amino acid sequence: CASSLVESYEQYF.

This rearrangement joins TRBV11-2 to TRBJ2-7, with D tentatively TRBD2 (5 bases). From germline, CDR1 is SGHAT and CDR2 FQNNGV. V was shortened by 1 base and J by 2 bases, with 12 bases between the two germline ends. The CDR3 extends over 15 amino acids. The CDR3 coding sequence is TGTGCCAGCAGCTTAGGGGAGAAGGGTCCCTACGAGCAGTACTTC. Protein: CASSLGEKGPYEQYF.

This clone was counted only a few times. This chain links TRBV12-5 with TRBJ2-1; 8 bases match TRBD1. The CDR3 extends over 13 amino acids. Germline V gives CDR1 LGHNT, CDR2 FRNRAP. Trimming removed 5 bases from V and 7 bases from J; junction bases left unmatched: 4. The CDR3 nucleotides read TGTGCTAGTGGTGGGACAGGAGTTAATGAGCAGTTCTTC. Encoded protein: CASGGTGVNEQFF.

The CDR3 nucleotides are TGCAGCGTTGAAAGTGGGGCCGAGCAGTACTTC. The encoded protein is CSVESGAEQYF. The chain has TRBV29-1 and TRBJ2-7, with a possible D match to TRBD1 (5 bases). CDR1 and CDR2 (germline): SQVTM, ANQGSEA. Trimming took 2 bases from V and 6 from J, leaving 8 bases between them. CDR3 length equals 11 residues.

J is TRBJ2-7 and V is TRBV6-6; no clear D gene. The CDR3 length is 12 residues. The V end was cut by 5 bases, the J end by 5 bases, with 10 bases between. Germline-derived CDR1 and CDR2 are MNHNY and SVGAGI (reference sequence). Written as DNA, the CDR3 is TGTGCCAGCAGTCAATTCCGGGACGAGCAGTACTTC. Translating it yields CASSQFRDEQYF.

The rearrangement joins TRBV27 to TRBJ1-2, with TRBD1 matching over 8 bases. Germline V lookup: CDR1 MNHEY, CDR2 SMNVEV (reference sequence). CDR3 length: 14 residues. Trimming removed 4 bases from V and 8 bases from J; junction bases left unmatched: 9. The chain's CDR3 is CASSSPLRTGGYTF. In DNA, the CDR3 is TGTGCCAGCAGTTCCCCACTTCGGACAGGGGGCTACACCTTC.

The chain employs TRBV7-9 and TRBJ2-2, with 12 nucleotides matching TRBD2. Germline values: CDR1 SEHNR, CDR2 FQNEAQ (reference sequence). The CDR3 loop spans 16 amino acids. The ends lost 3 bases at V and 6 bases at J; junction bases unmatched: 5. The CDR3 nucleotides are TGTGCCAGCAGCTTCCTGACTAGCGGGAGCCCCGGGGAGCTGTTTTTT. The encoded protein is CASSFLTSGSPGELFF.

This clone was seen just once. The chain is built from TRBV6-5 and TRBJ1-1; 9 bases agree with TRBD1. CDR1 is MNHEY and CDR2 is SVGAGI in the germline V gene. This CDR3 comprises 13 residues. The ends lost 6 bases at V and 10 bases at J; junction bases unmatched: 9. DNA of the CDR3: TGTGCCAGCAGAGAACAGGGGGCGGAGGTAGCTTTCTTT. This gives the protein CASREQGAEVAFF.

This chain links TRBV29-1 with TRBJ2-3; no clear D gene. This CDR3 has 16 residues. CDR1 and CDR2 (germline): SQVTM, ANQGSEA. The V and J ends lost 3 bases and 0 bases respectively, with 16 bases between them. The CDR3 DNA sequence: TGCAGCGTTGACGGTCTGCCGGGTCCTAGCACAGATACGCAGTATTTT. Translating it yields CSVDGLPGPSTDTQYF.

The rearrangement links TRBV5-4 to TRBJ1-1; tentatively, D is TRBD1 (5 bases). The V gene lost 0 bases and the J gene lost 3 bases, with 12 bases spanning the gap. CDR1 is SGHNT, CDR2 YYREEE, per germline (reference sequence). The CDR3 totals 15 residues. The DNA of the CDR3 is TGTGCCAGCAGCTTGGCCGCGGGGGGGGACACTGAAGCTTTCTTT. Protein product: CASSLAAGGDTEAFF.

This sequence joins TRBV4-1 and TRBJ1-4; D is ambiguous. Trimming stripped 1 base from V and 4 bases from J, with 10 bases between. The CDR3 is 15 residues long. CDR1 is MGHRA, CDR2 YSYEKL, per germline. Written as DNA, the CDR3 is TGCGCCAGCAGCCAAGTGGACGGGAGTAATGAAAAACTGTTTTTT. Translated: CASSQVDGSNEKLFF.

This chain links TRBV19 with TRBJ2-2; 8 nucleotides line up with TRBD2. Unmatched junction bases numbered 4, after V lost 0 bases and J lost 4 bases. Germline V gene data show CDR1 as LNHDA and CDR2 as SQIVND (reference sequence). The CDR3 sequence is 16 residues long. CDR3 nucleotides: TGTGCCAGTAGTATAGAGGGACTAGTGGGCACCGGGGAGCTGTTTTTT. Its translation: CASSIEGLVGTGELFF.

The count of this clone is one. The chain couples TRBV9 to TRBJ2-3; 9 nucleotides line up with TRBD2. The CDR3 consists of 18 residues. Germline V CDR1 and CDR2: SGDLS, YYNGEE. The V gene end was trimmed by 4 bases and the J gene end by 7 bases; junction bases not matched to a gene: 19. CDR3 nucleotide sequence: TGTGCCAGCAGCCTAGAGGGGGGGTCGAGGCTAGCGGGACATACGCAGTATTTT. Translating gives CASSLEGGSRLAGHTQYF.

The rearrangement joins TRBV27 to TRBJ1-5; TRBD1 is a possible D gene (5 bases). V lost 5 bases to trimming and J lost 3 bases, with 11 bases between them. Germline V gene lookup returns CDR1 MNHEY and CDR2 SMNVEV (reference sequence). The CDR3 totals 14 residues. The CDR3 DNA follows: TGTGCCAGCAGTAGCCGGGACTTCAATCAGCCCCAGCATTTT. Translation gives CASSSRDFNQPQHF.

The rearrangement joins TRBV2 to TRBJ2-7, with 7 bases that match TRBD1. Germline V lookup: CDR1 SNHLY, CDR2 FYNNEI. CDR3 length: 14 residues. With 7 bases clipped from V and 4 bases from J, the junction kept 10 bases outside the gene matches. The CDR3 loop is CASNLRQGNYEQYF. In DNA form, the CDR3 reads TGTGCCAGCAATTTGCGACAGGGAAATTACGAGCAGTACTTC.